This T cell receptor (beta chain) was sequenced in a study of cytomegalovirus exposure and HLA in healthy donors. About the research overall: An analysis done earlier identified 90 million to 120 million unique TCR beta sequences from approximately 200 million T cells. Overall study findings and caveats: Researchers reported from a later analysis that most CMV-associated TCR beta chains appeared HLA-restricted. Across donors, most TCRs were seen rarely, yet some public ones were widespread.

As for this clone: Its antigen is undetermined.

CDR1 and CDR2 (germline): SNHLY, FYNNEI. CDR3 length: 20 residues. The V gene end was trimmed by 5 bases and the J gene end by 2 bases; junction bases not matched to a gene: 13. PCR primers comprised 60 Vbeta and 13 Jbeta primers. The authors' processing: A later analysis tallied about 80 million unique TCR beta chains, around 10 million of them shared. Here immunoSEQ multiplex PCR was the method, and the copy in TCRdb shows in-frame clones only, minus some. V and J calls and clone size follow that table, whereas D and trimming were derived from the DNA. The data contain approximately 110,000 clones, 83% of them seen just once; the ten biggest clones take up roughly 6%.

The rearrangement links TRBV2 to TRBJ2-3; 16 bases fit TRBD2. The sequenced material came from PBMCs. The source of this sequence is a man aged 18 to 29 in good health and CMV-seronegative. CDR3: CASSRQGLAGGPSLTDTQYF. The DNA of the CDR3 is TGTGCCAGCAGTCGACAGGGACTAGCGGGAGGGCCGTCCCTCACAGATACGCAGTATTTT.